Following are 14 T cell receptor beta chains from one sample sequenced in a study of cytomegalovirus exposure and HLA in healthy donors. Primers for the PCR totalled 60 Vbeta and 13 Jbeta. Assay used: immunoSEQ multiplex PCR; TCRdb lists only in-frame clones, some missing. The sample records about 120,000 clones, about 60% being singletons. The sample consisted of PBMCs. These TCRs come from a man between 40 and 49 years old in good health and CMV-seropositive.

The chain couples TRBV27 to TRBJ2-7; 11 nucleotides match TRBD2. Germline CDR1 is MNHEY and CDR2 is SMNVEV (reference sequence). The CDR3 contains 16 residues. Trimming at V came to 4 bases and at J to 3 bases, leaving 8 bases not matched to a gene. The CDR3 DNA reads TGTGCCAGCAGTTACTCCGGGACTAGCGGCCACTACGAGCAGTACTTC. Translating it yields CASSYSGTSGHYEQYF.

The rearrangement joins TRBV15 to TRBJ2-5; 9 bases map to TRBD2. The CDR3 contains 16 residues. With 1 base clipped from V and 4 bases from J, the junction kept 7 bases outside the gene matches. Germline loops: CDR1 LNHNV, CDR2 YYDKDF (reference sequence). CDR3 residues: CATSRAPSGVGETQYF. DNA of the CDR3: TGTGCCACCAGCAGAGCCCCTAGCGGGGTTGGAGAGACCCAGTACTTC. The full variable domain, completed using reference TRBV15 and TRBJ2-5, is DAMVIQNPRYQVTQFGKPVTLSCSQTLNHNVMYWYQQKSSQAPKLLFHYYDKDFNNEADTPDNFQSRRPNTSFCFLDIRSPGLGDTAMYLCATSRAPSGVGETQYFGPGTRLLVL.

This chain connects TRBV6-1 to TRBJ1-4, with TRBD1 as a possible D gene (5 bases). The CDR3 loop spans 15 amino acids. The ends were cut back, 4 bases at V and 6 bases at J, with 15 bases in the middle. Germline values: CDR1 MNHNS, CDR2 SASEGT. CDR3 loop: CASSGARGGYEKLFF. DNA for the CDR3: TGTGCCAGCAGTGGCGCCCGGGGGGGTTATGAAAAACTGTTTTTT.

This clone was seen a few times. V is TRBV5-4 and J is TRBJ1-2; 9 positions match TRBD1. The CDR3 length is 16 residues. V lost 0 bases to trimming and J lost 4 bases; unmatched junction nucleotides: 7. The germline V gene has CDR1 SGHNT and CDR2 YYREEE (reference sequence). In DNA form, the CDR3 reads TGTGCCAGCAGCTTGGCCTCGACAGGGGGAGCCTATGGCTACACCTTC. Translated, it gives CASSLASTGGAYGYTF.

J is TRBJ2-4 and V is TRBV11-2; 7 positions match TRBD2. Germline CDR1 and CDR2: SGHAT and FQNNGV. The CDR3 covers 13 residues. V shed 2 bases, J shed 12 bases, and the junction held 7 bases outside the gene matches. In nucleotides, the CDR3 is TGTGCCAGCAGCTTACCCCAAGGGACTAATCAGTACTTC. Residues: CASSLPQGTNQYF.

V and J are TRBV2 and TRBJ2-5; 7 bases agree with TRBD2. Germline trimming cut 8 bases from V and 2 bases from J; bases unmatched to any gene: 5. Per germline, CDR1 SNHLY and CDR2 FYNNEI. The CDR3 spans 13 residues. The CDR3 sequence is CASVNGGQETQYF. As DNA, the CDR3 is TGTGCCAGCGTGAACGGGGGGCAAGAGACCCAGTACTTC.

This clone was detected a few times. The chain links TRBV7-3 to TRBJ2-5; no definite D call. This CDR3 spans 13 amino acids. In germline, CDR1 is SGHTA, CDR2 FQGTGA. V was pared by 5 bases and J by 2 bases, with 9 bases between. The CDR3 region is CASSRQVQETQYF. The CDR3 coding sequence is TGTGCCAGCAGCCGTCAGGTACAAGAGACCCAGTACTTC.

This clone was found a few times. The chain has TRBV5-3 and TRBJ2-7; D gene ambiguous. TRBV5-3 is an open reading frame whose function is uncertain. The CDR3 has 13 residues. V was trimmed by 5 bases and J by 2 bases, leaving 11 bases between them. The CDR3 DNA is TGTGCCAGAAGGACAAACCCAACCTACGAGCAGTACTTC. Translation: CARRTNPTYEQYF.

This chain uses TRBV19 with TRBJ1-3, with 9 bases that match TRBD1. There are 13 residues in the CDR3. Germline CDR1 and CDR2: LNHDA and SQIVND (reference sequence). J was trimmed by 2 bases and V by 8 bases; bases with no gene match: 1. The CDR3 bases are TGTGCCAGTCGACAGGGGGCTGGAAACACCATATATTTT. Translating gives CASRQGAGNTIYF.

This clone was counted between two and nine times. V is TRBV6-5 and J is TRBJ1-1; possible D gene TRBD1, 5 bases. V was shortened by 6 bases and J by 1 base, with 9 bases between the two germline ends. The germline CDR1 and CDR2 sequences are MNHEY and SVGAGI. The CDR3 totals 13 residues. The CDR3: CASSSTGNTEAFF. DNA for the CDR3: TGTGCCAGCAGCTCTACAGGGAACACTGAAGCTTTCTTT.

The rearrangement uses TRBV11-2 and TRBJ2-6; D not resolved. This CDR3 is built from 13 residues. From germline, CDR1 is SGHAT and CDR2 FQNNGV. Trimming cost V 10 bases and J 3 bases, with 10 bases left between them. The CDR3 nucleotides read TGTGCCACACGATTCGGTGGGGCCAACGTCCTGACTTTC. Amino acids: CATRFGGANVLTF.

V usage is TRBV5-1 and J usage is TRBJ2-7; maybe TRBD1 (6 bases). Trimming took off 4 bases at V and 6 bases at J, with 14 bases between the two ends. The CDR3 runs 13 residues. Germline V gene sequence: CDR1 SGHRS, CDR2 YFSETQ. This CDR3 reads CASSVGQKREQYF. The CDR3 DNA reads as TGCGCCAGCAGCGTAGGACAGAAGCGCGAGCAGTACTTC.

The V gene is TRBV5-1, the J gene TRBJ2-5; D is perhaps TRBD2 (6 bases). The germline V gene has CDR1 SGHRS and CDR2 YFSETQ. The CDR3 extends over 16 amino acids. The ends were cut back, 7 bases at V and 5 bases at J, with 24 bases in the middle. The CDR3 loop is CASRLSEAGGGETQYF. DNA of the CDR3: TGCGCCAGCCGCCTGTCCGAAGCGGGCGGTGGCGAGACCCAGTACTTC.

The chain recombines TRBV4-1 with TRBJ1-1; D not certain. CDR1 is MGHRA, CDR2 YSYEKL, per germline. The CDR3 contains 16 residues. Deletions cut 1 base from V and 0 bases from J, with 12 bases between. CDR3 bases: TGCGCCAGCAGCCAAGTAGGAGTAGCTATGAACACTGAAGCTTTCTTT. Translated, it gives CASSQVGVAMNTEAFF.